This T cell receptor (beta chain) was profiled in a study of PD-1 blockade in classical Hodgkin lymphoma. Clones were read by immunoSEQ multiplex PCR, and TCRdb kept only the in-frame ones, dropping some. The sample lists 25,000 to 35,000 clones; 80% to 90% were seen once. The CDR3 covers 14 residues. The V and J ends lost 1 base and 5 bases respectively, with 9 bases between them. Germline V gene lookup returns CDR1 SNHLY and CDR2 FYNNEI. Study-wide results and caveats: Baseline TCR diversity was reportedly lower in newly diagnosed patients than in healthy donors. It was reported as lower still in relapsed/refractory patients. Undefined causes, possibly disease activity or prior therapy, underlie the repertoire differences.

Regarding this clone: The antigen is not known.

The time point: cycle 4 day 1 (C4D1), after less than seven weeks of nivolumab. Patients all relapsed after autologous stem cell transplantation, and there was variation in brentuximab vedotin exposure. Researchers used magnetic negative selection to pull out pure CD4+ T cells from thawed PBMCs. This receptor was identified in a human donor with classical Hodgkin lymphoma. The sequencing used CD4+ T cells from blood, collected before the fourth cycle of nivolumab. The chain carries TRBV2 and TRBJ1-5, with D possibly TRBD1 on 5 matching bases. The CDR3 nucleotides read TGTGCCAGCAGTGAAGGGGACCTCGATCAGCCCCAGCATTTT. Translating it yields CASSEGDLDQPQHF.